This T cell receptor (beta chain) was documented in a study of blood T cell repertoires in COVID-19. Study background: Samples representing acute and convalescent COVID-19 were sourced from the United States, Italy and Spain. From T cells, B-cell-depleted T cells, or PBMCs came the material, which was cDNA or gDNA.

V was shortened by 0 bases and J by 8 bases, with 12 bases between the two germline ends. The CDR3 consists of 14 residues. From germline, CDR1 is SGHNT and CDR2 YYREEE (reference sequence). In the source study's methods: Estimation of nucleated cell counts relied on the amplification of reference gene primers. Clones were read by immunoSEQ multiplex PCR, and TCRdb kept only the in-frame ones, dropping some. That table gives V, J and clone size, and the DNA gave D and trimming. This table has about 100,000 clones, 79% appearing once. This clonotype was obtained from a human donor in a cohort sampled during active COVID-19. The sequenced sample was peripheral blood. The genes are TRBV5-4 and TRBJ2-1; weak D call: TRBD2 (5 bases). For the CDR3, the DNA is TGTGCCAGCAGCTTGGGCCCTACTAGTTATGAGCAGTTCTTC. This sequence encodes CASSLGPTSYEQFF.